The rows below give T cell receptor beta chains drawn from one sample of a study of identical twins. TCRdb re-derived calls from the 5' RACE reads in MiXCR, one entry per CDR3 protein. Seen here are roughly 250,000 distinct CDR3 sequences, about 14% observed once, and the top ten hold around 8.3%. Source material: memory (CD45RO+) T cells sorted from blood. These receptor sequences come from a woman aged 18-29 years in good health. The CDR3 runs from the conserved cysteine through the conserved F or W. D genes are given only for firm matches. A row's size may be missing; if present it is once, few, many or a size class.

V	J	size	D	CDR3	DNA
TRBV11-3	TRBJ2-6	once	-	CASKEPGANVLTF	TGTGCCAGCAAGGAACCTGGGGCCAACGTCCTGACTTTC
TRBV20-1	TRBJ2-3	-	TRBD2	CSADSAGGLASTDTQYF	TGCAGTGCTGACTCAGCGGGGGGCCTAGCTAGCACAGATACGCAGTATTTT
TRBV20-1	TRBJ2-5	-	-	CSASSGAQETQYF	TGCAGTGCAAGTAGCGGAGCACAAGAGACCCAGTACTTC
TRBV29-1	TRBJ1-1	-	TRBD1	CSGDRWDTEAFF	TGCAGCGGGGACAGGTGGGACACTGAAGCTTTCTTT
TRBV5-1	TRBJ2-7	few	-	CASSVVSSYEQYF	TGCGCCAGCAGCGTTGTGAGCTCCTACGAGCAGTACTTC
TRBV5-1	TRBJ2-2	-	-	CASSFSETGELFF	TGCGCCAGCAGCTTCTCAGAAACCGGGGAGCTGTTTTTT
TRBV15	TRBJ1-6	once	-	CATSNGAAYNSPLHF	TGTGCCACCAGCAACGGGGCCGCCTATAATTCACCCCTCCACTTT
TRBV6-2/TRBV6-3	TRBJ2-2	few	-	CASVPGVTGELFF	TGTGCCAGCGTACCCGGGGTCACCGGGGAGCTGTTTTTT
TRBV9	TRBJ2-3	few	-	CASSVLIQQADTQYF	TGTGCCAGCAGCGTATTAATCCAGCAGGCAGATACGCAGTATTTT
TRBV12-3/TRBV12-4	TRBJ2-7	many	-	CASTMSNEQYF	TGTGCCAGCACCATGTCGAACGAGCAGTACTTC
TRBV25-1	TRBJ1-5	-	-	CASTDHLAGQHF	TGTGCCAGCACTGACCACCTAGCGGGGCAGCATTTT
TRBV15	TRBJ2-1	many	TRBD2	CATSGSPYGLNEQFF	TGTGCCACTAGCGGGTCTCCGTACGGATTGAATGAGCAGTTCTTC
TRBV4-3	TRBJ2-1	many	TRBD2	CASSKNGRASGSYNEQFF	TGCGCCAGCAGTAAGAACGGTAGGGCTAGCGGGTCGTACAATGAGCAGTTCTTC
TRBV18	TRBJ2-2	few	-	CASSSLRAYTGELFF	TGTGCCAGCTCATCTCTCCGGGCCTACACCGGGGAGCTGTTTTTT
TRBV9	TRBJ1-5	-	TRBD1	CASSGGTGTQPQHF	TGTGCCAGCAGCGGGGGGACAGGGACTCAGCCCCAGCATTTT
TRBV7-2	TRBJ1-1	few	-	CASSLEVDTEAFF	TGTGCCAGCAGCTTAGAAGTAGACACTGAAGCTTTCTTT
TRBV7-9	TRBJ2-7	few	-	CASSSQGFGYEQYF	TGTGCCAGCAGCTCACAGGGTTTCGGCTACGAGCAGTACTTC
TRBV20-1	TRBJ1-2	few	TRBD1	CSASKRQGGVNYGYTF	TGCAGTGCTTCTAAAAGACAGGGAGGGGTCAACTATGGCTACACCTTC
TRBV6-2/TRBV6-3	TRBJ2-7	many	-	CASSRALISYEQYF	TGTGCCAGCAGTCGCGCGCTGATCTCCTACGAGCAGTACTTC
TRBV11-1	TRBJ2-3	-	-	CASSFILSTNTQYF	TGTGCCAGCAGCTTCATCCTTTCTACTAATACGCAGTATTTT
TRBV15	TRBJ2-7	many	-	CATSRTGGTYEQYF	TGTGCCACCAGCAGGACAGGTGGGACATACGAGCAGTACTTC
TRBV5-1	TRBJ2-3	many	TRBD2	CASSHAGLAGVTDTQYF	TGCGCCAGCAGCCACGCCGGACTAGCGGGAGTCACAGATACGCAGTATTTT